These T cell receptor beta chains were read from a single sample in a study of blood T cell repertoires in COVID-19. Assay: immunoSEQ multiplex PCR; the TCRdb copy retains only in-frame clones and omits some. Of 250,000 or so clones listed, around 89% are singletons. The sequenced sample consisted of peripheral blood. The receptor source for this set is an older woman with COVID-19, enrolled during active disease. The CDR3 runs from the conserved cysteine through the conserved F or W. Fields, in order: V gene, CDR3 protein.

V gene: TRBV9
CDR3 protein: CASSVGDRAEQPQHF

V gene: TRBV6-4
CDR3 protein: CASRKDRGDYGYTF

V gene: TRBV4-2
CDR3 protein: CASSQARGMADTQYF

V gene: TRBV18
CDR3 protein: CASSPDRGETQYF

V gene: TRBV30
CDR3 protein: CAWTGPFSSLGTDTQYF

V gene: TRBV5-4
CDR3 protein: CASSQSGGAYEQYF

V gene: TRBV15
CDR3 protein: CATAQRQGNQPQHF

V gene: TRBV6-6
CDR3 protein: CASSYPGGQLNTEAFF

V gene: TRBV11-2
CDR3 protein: CASSFLGGDNEQFF

V gene: TRBV30
CDR3 protein: CAFSRGKGYGYTF

V gene: TRBV4-3
CDR3 protein: CASSQDPGGGRGYTF

V gene: TRBV7-2
CDR3 protein: CASSLDRTQETQYF

V gene: TRBV7-2
CDR3 protein: CASSLGPGDGYTF

V gene: TRBV4-1
CDR3 protein: CASSQGEGLPGEQYF

V gene: TRBV15
CDR3 protein: CATSRVGSSYEQYF

V gene: TRBV19
CDR3 protein: CASSITGGVGYTF

V gene: TRBV7-8
CDR3 protein: CASSVNRDQPQHF

V gene: TRBV3-1/TRBV3-2
CDR3 protein: CASGGTGGSPLHF

V gene: TRBV6-5
CDR3 protein: CASSRGPAYEQYF

V gene: TRBV7-3
CDR3 protein: CASSPDRASTDTQYF

V gene: TRBV7-6
CDR3 protein: CASSLGAGTTGELFF

V gene: TRBV5-4
CDR3 protein: CASSLSRDYRTYEQYF

V gene: TRBV4-1
CDR3 protein: CASSQDGGLGNTIYF

V gene: TRBV5-4
CDR3 protein: CASSLAAGGGADTQYF